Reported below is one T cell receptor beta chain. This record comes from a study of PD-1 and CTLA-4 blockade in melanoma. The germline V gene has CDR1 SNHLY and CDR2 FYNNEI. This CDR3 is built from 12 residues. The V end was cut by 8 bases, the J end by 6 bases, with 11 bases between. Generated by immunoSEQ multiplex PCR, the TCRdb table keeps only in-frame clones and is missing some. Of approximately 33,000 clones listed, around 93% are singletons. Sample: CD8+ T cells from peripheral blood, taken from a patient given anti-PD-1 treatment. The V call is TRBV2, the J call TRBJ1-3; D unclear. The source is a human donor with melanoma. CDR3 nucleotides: TGTGCCAGCGACCCTCGCGAAAACACCATATATTTT. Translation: CASDPRENTIYF.